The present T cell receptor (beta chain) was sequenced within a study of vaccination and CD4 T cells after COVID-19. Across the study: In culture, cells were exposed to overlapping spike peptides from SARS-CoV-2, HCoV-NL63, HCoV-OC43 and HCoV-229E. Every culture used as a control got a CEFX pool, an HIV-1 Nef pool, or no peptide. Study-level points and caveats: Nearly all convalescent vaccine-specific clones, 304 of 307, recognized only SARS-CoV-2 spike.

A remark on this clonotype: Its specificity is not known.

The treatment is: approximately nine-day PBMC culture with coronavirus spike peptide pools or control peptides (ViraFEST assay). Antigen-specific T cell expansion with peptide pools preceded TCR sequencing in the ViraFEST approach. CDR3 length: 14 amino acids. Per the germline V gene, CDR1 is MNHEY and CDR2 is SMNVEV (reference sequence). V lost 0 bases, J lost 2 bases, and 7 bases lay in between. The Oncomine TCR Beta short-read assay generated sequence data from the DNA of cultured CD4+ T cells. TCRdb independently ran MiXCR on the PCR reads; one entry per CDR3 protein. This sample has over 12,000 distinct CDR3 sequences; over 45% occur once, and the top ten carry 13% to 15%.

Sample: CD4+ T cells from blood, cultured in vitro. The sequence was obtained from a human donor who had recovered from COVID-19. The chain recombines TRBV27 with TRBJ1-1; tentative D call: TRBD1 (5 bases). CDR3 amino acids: CASSLSGVNTEAFF. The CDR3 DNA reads TGTGCCAGCAGTTTATCAGGGGTAAACACTGAAGCTTTCTTT.